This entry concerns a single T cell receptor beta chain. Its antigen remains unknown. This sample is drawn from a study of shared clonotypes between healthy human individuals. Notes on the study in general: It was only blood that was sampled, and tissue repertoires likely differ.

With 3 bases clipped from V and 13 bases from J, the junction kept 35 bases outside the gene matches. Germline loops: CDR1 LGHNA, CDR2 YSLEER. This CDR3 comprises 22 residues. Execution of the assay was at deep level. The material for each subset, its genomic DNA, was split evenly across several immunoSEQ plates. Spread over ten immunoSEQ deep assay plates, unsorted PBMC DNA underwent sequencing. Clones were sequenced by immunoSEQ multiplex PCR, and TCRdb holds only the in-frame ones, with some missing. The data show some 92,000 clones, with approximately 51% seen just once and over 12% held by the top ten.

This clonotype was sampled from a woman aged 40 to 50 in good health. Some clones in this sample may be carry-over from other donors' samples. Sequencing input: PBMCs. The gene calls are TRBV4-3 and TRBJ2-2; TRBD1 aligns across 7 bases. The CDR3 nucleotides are TGCGCCAGCAGCCATCCAAGGGACAGAGGTACACCGGGGAGTATCCCAGGCCGGACGCTGTTTTTT. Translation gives CASSHPRDRGTPGSIPGRTLFF.